These 14 T cell receptor beta chains were sequenced from one sample in a study of cytomegalovirus exposure and HLA in healthy donors. The PCR ran on 60 Vbeta and 13 Jbeta primers. The assay was immunoSEQ multiplex PCR, and TCRdb's table has in-frame clones only and misses some. Among some 96,000 clones listed, over 65% were seen once. Source material: PBMCs. The source of these receptors is a woman aged 55-69 years in good health and CMV-seronegative.

A few counts support this clone. The chain combines TRBV4-3 with TRBJ2-5; 7 bases agree with TRBD2. The CDR3 sequence is 20 residues long. In germline, CDR1 is LGHNA, CDR2 YSLEER. The V gene end was trimmed by 5 bases and the J gene end by 0 bases; junction bases not matched to a gene: 21. The CDR3 DNA reads as TGCGCCAGCAGCTCAAGGAGGGTAGCGGGTGTACCTCAAAACCAAGAGACCCAGTACTTC. Protein: CASSSRRVAGVPQNQETQYF.

This clone has more than one count but fewer than ten. J is TRBJ2-7 and V is TRBV15; maybe TRBD2 (6 bases). The germline CDR1 and CDR2 sequences are LNHNV and YYDKDF (reference sequence). The V end lost 3 bases, the J end lost 5 bases, and 8 bases lay between the germline ends. CDR3 length equals 12 residues. CDR3 sequence: CATSSGTHEQYF. The CDR3 coding sequence is TGTGCCACCAGCAGCGGGACTCACGAGCAGTACTTC. Supplemented by reference TRBV15 and TRBJ2-7, the full variable domain reads DAMVIQNPRYQVTQFGKPVTLSCSQTLNHNVMYWYQQKSSQAPKLLFHYYDKDFNNEADTPDNFQSRRPNTSFCFLDIRSPGLGDTAMYLCATSSGTHEQYFGPGTRLTVT.

The genes are TRBV2 and TRBJ1-1; D is perhaps TRBD1 (5 bases). Germline V gene data show CDR1 as SNHLY and CDR2 as FYNNEI. The V gene lost 7 bases and the J gene lost 4 bases, with 22 bases spanning the gap. The CDR3 length is 16 residues. The CDR3 sequence is CASIRVTSGARTEAFF. CDR3 nucleotide sequence: TGTGCCAGCATTAGAGTCACCTCTGGGGCGCGCACTGAAGCTTTCTTT.

The V and J genes are TRBV28 and TRBJ2-1; D remains unclear. This CDR3 is 14 amino acids long. Trimming left V 1 base short and J 3 bases short, with 7 bases between. Germline V gene sequence: CDR1 MDHEN, CDR2 SYDVKM. The DNA of the CDR3 is TGTGCCAGCAGTTTATCCCAAAACTACAATGAGCAGTTCTTC. Its translation is CASSLSQNYNEQFF. Filled out from reference TRBV28 and TRBJ2-1, the complete variable domain reads DVKVTQSSRYLVKRTGEKVFLECVQDMDHENMFWYRQDPGLGLRLIYFSYDVKMKEKGDIPEGYSVSREKKERFSLILESASTNQTSMYLCASSLSQNYNEQFFGPGTRLTVL.

This clone was seen a handful of times. The chain recombines TRBV2 with TRBJ1-1; D is perhaps TRBD1 (5 bases). Germline CDR1 and CDR2: SNHLY and FYNNEI. The CDR3 loop spans 14 amino acids. Deletions cut 8 bases from V and 1 base from J, with 14 bases between. CDR3 sequence reads: CASGVRTTNTEAFF. The CDR3, as DNA: TGTGCCAGCGGGGTTCGGACAACGAACACTGAAGCTTTCTTT.

The chain has TRBV19 and TRBJ2-7; 10 bases match TRBD2. This CDR3 has 14 residues. Unmatched junction bases numbered 8, after V lost 5 bases and J lost 7 bases. CDR1 is LNHDA, CDR2 SQIVND, per germline (reference sequence). The CDR3 protein is CASSEAGGPREQYF. In DNA, the CDR3 is TGTGCCAGTAGTGAAGCGGGGGGGCCGCGGGAGCAGTACTTC.

The chain combines TRBV10-2 with TRBJ2-7; D possibly corresponds to TRBD2 (6 bases). The CDR3 runs 14 residues. The V and J ends lost 10 bases and 1 base respectively, with 17 bases between them. In germline, CDR1 is WSHSY, CDR2 SAAADI. In DNA, the CDR3 is TGCGCCACCCAGGAGCAGGGAGGTTCCTACGAGCAGTACTTC. Its protein product is CATQEQGGSYEQYF.

The chain employs TRBV21-1 and TRBJ1-1. TRBV21-1 corresponds to a pseudogene. The CDR3 consists of 11 residues. CDR3 sequence: CASSRNTEAFF. The CDR3 bases are TGTGCCAGCAGTCGGAACACTGAAGCTTTCTTT.

The rearrangement links TRBV6-5 to TRBJ2-7; D may be TRBD1 (5 bases). This CDR3 spans 12 amino acids. The V gene lost 10 bases and the J gene lost 5 bases, with 15 bases spanning the gap. The V gene's germline CDR1 is MNHEY and CDR2 SVGAGI. DNA of the CDR3: TGTGCCAACCCCCCCAGGGTTGACGAGCAGTACTTC. Translation: CANPPRVDEQYF.

This chain connects TRBV7-2 to TRBJ1-1; perhaps TRBD1 as D (5 bases). Germline V gene sequence: CDR1 SGHTA, CDR2 FQGNSA. V was pared by 3 bases and J by 1 base, with 12 bases between. This CDR3 spans 15 amino acids. Written as DNA, the CDR3 is TGTGCCAGCAGCTTGGTAGGCAGGGCGAACACTGAAGCTTTCTTT. Its protein is CASSLVGRANTEAFF.

The rearrangement joins TRBV18 to TRBJ1-5; the match to TRBD1 covers 12 bases. The CDR3 loop spans 15 amino acids. CDR1 and CDR2 from the germline V gene are KGHSH and LQKENI. After removal of 3 bases from V and 7 bases from J, the junction contained 4 bases not matched to a gene. The CDR3 coding sequence is TGTGCCAGCTCACCCGGGACAGGGGGCGAGCAGCCCCAGCATTTT. This codes for CASSPGTGGEQPQHF. The full variable domain, with the rest looked up from reference TRBV18 and TRBJ1-5, is NAGVMQNPRHLVRRRGQEARLRCSPMKGHSHVYWYRQLPEEGLKFMVYLQKENIIDESGMPKERFSAEFPKEGPSILRIQQVVRGDSAAYFCASSPGTGGEQPQHFGDGTRLSIL.

This clone was found once. The V call is TRBV30, the J call TRBJ1-3, with 7 nucleotides matching TRBD1. Germline V gene data show CDR1 as GTSNPN and CDR2 as SVGIG (reference sequence). Trimming at V came to 3 bases and at J to 0 bases, leaving 2 bases not matched to a gene. CDR3 length equals 14 residues. The CDR3 coding sequence is TGTGCCTGGAGGGACAGGAGCTCTGGAAACACCATATATTTT. Protein product: CAWRDRSSGNTIYF.

V is TRBV5-6 and J is TRBJ1-2; no firm D call. V dropped 0 bases and J dropped 2 bases, with 5 bases sitting between them. CDR1 and CDR2 from the germline V gene are SGHDT and YYEEEE. The CDR3 contains 13 residues. Here the CDR3 reads CASSLGRNYGYTF. The CDR3 DNA is TGTGCCAGCAGCTTGGGGCGGAACTATGGCTACACCTTC. The whole variable domain, remainder taken from reference TRBV5-6 and TRBJ1-2, is DAGVTQSPTHLIKTRGQQVTLRCSPKSGHDTVSWYQQALGQGPQFIFQYYEEEERQRGNFPDRFSGHQFPNYSSELNVNALLLGDSALYLCASSLGRNYGYTFGSGTRLTVV.

This CDR3 reads CASSPPGQAYNEQFF. In DNA form, the CDR3 reads TGTGCCAGCAGCCCCCCGGGACAGGCTTACAATGAGCAGTTCTTC. V gene TRBV7-2 combines with J gene TRBJ2-1; 8 bases align to TRBD1. This CDR3 is 15 amino acids long. Unmatched junction bases numbered 7, after V lost 5 bases and J lost 4 bases. The germline CDR1 and CDR2 sequences are SGHTA and FQGNSA.